This T cell receptor (beta chain) appears in the sequencing data of a study of blood T cell repertoires in COVID-19. Sequencing was performed with immunoSEQ multiplex PCR; in TCRdb, only in-frame clones are kept and a portion is missing. Of 200,000 to 250,000 clones in the sample, about 90% were seen once. V lost 7 bases, J lost 2 bases, and 7 bases stayed unmatched. This CDR3 region has 15 residues. Germline values: CDR1 SNHLY, CDR2 FYNNEI. This clonotype originated in a man aged 18 to 29 with active or convalescent COVID-19. This chain uses TRBV2 with TRBJ2-3; 9 nucleotides align to TRBD1. Material for sequencing was peripheral blood. The CDR3 spells CASIRTGATTDTQYF. The CDR3 DNA sequence: TGTGCCAGCATACGGACAGGGGCTACCACAGATACGCAGTATTTT.